This T cell receptor beta chain was recorded in a study of T cell responses to AZD1222 COVID-19 vaccine. Profiled with immunoSEQ multiplex PCR; TCRdb holds only in-frame clones, not every one. This sample has some 150,000 clones, with under 95% found just once. Broader study findings: Reports indicate that nearly half of spike-specific TCRs are directed at unmutated variant regions. The span of vaccine-associated CD4 TCRs extended across spike, with dominance at 160-218 and 743-854. Most donors were white British and more were female, and clonal diversity was possibly underestimated.

The CDR3 is 14 residues long. CDR1 and CDR2 from the germline V gene are DFQATT and SNEGSKA (reference sequence). V was clipped by 3 bases and J by 6 bases, with 15 bases between them. As for this clone: Its antigen remains unidentified.

Here the sequenced sample was peripheral blood, taken on day 0 of AZD1222 vaccination. The clonotype was recovered from an adult in good health. The chain uses TRBV20-1 and TRBJ2-1, with a possible D match to TRBD1 (5 bases). The CDR3 DNA sequence: TGCAGTGCTAGTACGGGCCAAGGGGCCAATGAGCAGTTCTTC. Its protein is CSASTGQGANEQFF.